The clone carrying this TCR beta chain has just one count. The data were obtained in a study of T cell responses to AZD1222 COVID-19 vaccine. The length of the CDR3 is 17 residues. Trimming removed 5 bases from V and 4 bases from J; junction bases left unmatched: 11. CDR1 is SGHVS and CDR2 is FQNEAQ in the germline V gene. TCRdb's table, derived via immunoSEQ multiplex PCR, lists solely in-frame clones and lacks some. The table records 90,000 to 120,000 clones, about 90% of them present only once. The chain employs TRBV7-8 and TRBJ2-2; TRBD2 aligns across 9 bases. Specimen: peripheral blood, collected on day 0 of AZD1222 vaccination. The receptor's source is an adult in good health. The DNA for the CDR3 is TGTGCCAGCAGCCACCCTAGCGGGAATGTCGGCACCGGGGAGCTGTTTTTT. Protein product: CASSHPSGNVGTGELFF.